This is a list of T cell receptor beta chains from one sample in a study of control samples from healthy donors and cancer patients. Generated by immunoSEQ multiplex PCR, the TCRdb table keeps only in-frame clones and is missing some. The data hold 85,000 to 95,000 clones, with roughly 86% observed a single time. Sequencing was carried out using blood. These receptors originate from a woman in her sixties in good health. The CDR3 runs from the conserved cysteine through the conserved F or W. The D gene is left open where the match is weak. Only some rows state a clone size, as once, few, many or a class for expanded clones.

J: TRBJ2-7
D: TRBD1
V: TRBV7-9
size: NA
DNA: TGTGCCAGCAGCTTTACAGGGGGCACACCCTACGAGCAGTACTTC
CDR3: CASSFTGGTPYEQYF

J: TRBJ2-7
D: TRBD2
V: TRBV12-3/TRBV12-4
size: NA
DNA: TGTGCCAGCAGTAAAGGGACTAGCGAGCAGTACTTC
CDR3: CASSKGTSEQYF

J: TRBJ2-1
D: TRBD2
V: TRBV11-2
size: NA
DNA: TGTGCCAGCAGATCCCTCCGAGCGGGAGGAGACAATGAGCAGTTCTTC
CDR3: CASRSLRAGGDNEQFF

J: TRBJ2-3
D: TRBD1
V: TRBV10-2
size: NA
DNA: TGCGCCAGCGGACAGGGCACAGATACGCAGTATTTT
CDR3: CASGQGTDTQYF

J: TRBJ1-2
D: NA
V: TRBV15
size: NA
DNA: TGTGCCACCAGTATCGGGACAAACTATGGCTACACCTTC
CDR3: CATSIGTNYGYTF

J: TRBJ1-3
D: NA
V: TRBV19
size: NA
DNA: TGTGCCAGTACGGAGTCTAACTCTGGAAACACCATATATTTT
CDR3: CASTESNSGNTIYF

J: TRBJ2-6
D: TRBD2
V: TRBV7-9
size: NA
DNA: TGTGCCAGCAGCCTGACTAGCGGGAGGGCCTCTGGGGCCAACGTCCTGACTTTC
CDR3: CASSLTSGRASGANVLTF

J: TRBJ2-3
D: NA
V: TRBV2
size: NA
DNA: TGTGCCAGCAGTGTTAAGCCAGATACGCAGTATTTT
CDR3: CASSVKPDTQYF

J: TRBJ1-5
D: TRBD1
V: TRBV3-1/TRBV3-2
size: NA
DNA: TGTGCCAGCAGCCAAAGACAGGGCGTAGATCAGCCCCAGCATTTT
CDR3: CASSQRQGVDQPQHF

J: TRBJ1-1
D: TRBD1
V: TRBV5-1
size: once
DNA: TGCGCCAGCAGCCTAGGGGACAGGGCAGGCCTCACTGAAGCTTTCTTT
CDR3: CASSLGDRAGLTEAFF

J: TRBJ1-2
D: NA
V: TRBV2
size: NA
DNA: TGTGCCAGCAGACTTACGGTTAACTATGGCTACACCTTC
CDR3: CASRLTVNYGYTF

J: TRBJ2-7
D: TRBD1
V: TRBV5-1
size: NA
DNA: TGCGCCAGCAGCTTGCCCGGGACAGACGAGCAGTACTTC
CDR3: CASSLPGTDEQYF

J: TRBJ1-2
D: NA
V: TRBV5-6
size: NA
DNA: TGTGCCAGCAGGGATACCATGGGCTTTCTGTCCGTTAACTATGGCTACACCTTC
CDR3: CASRDTMGFLSVNYGYTF

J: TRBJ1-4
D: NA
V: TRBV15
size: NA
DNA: TGTGCCACCAGCAGACTACCGACAGCAACTAATGAAAAACTGTTTTTT
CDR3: CATSRLPTATNEKLFF

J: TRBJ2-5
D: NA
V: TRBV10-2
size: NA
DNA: TGCGCCAGCAGTGAGCCAGGGAAAGAGACCCAGTACTTC
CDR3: CASSEPGKETQYF

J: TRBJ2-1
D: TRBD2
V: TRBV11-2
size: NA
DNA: TGTGCCAGCAGCTTTAGCGGGAGTGGTGAGCAGTTCTTC
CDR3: CASSFSGSGEQFF

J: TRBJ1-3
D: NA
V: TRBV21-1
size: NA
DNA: TGTGCCAGCAGCAAAGCAAAGACAGGGGGCCTATCTGGAAACACCATATATTTT
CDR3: CASSKAKTGGLSGNTIYF

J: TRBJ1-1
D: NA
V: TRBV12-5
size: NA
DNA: TGTGCTAGTGGTTTGCCACCTAATTCGTATGAAGCTTTCTTT
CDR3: CASGLPPNSYEAFF

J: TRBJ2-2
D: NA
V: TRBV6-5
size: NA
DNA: TGTGCCAGTTTTGCGGCAGGGAACGGGGAGCTGTTTTTT
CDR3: CASFAAGNGELFF

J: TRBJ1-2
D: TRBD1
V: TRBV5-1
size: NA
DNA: TGCGCCAGCAGCTTGGATTCGCCAGGGGGCTATGGCTACACCTTC
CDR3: CASSLDSPGGYGYTF

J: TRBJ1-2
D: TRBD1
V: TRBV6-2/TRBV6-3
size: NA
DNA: TGTGCCAGCAGTTACTCCGGGACAGGGTCCTATGGCTACACCTTC
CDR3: CASSYSGTGSYGYTF

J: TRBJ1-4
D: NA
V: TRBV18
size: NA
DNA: TGTGCCAGCTCAAGCTACAGGGACTCAAATGAAAAACTGTTTTTT
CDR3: CASSSYRDSNEKLFF

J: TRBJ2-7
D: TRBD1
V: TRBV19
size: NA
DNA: TGTGCCAGTATTGAACAGGGGGTCCGCGACGAGCAGTACTTC
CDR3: CASIEQGVRDEQYF

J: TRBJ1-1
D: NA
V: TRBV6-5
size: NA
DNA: TGTGCCAGTTGTCGGACAGATTCGAACACTGAAGCTTTCTTT
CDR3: CASCRTDSNTEAFF

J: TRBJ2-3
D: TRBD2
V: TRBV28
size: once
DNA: TGTGCCAGCAGTACACGACTAGCGGGGGTAGATACGCAGTATTTT
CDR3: CASSTRLAGVDTQYF

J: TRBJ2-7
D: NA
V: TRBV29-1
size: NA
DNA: TGCAGCGTCGCCGGACCACAGAGCTCCTACGAGCAGTACTTC
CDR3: CSVAGPQSSYEQYF

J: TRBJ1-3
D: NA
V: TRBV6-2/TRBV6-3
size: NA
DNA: TGTGCCAGCAGTTCAAGGAACGCGTTCCTCCCCACCTCTGGAAACACCATATATTTT
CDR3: CASSSRNAFLPTSGNTIYF

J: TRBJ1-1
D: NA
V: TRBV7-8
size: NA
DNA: TGTGCCAGCAGGGTTACGGGCAACACTGAAGCTTTCTTT
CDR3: CASRVTGNTEAFF